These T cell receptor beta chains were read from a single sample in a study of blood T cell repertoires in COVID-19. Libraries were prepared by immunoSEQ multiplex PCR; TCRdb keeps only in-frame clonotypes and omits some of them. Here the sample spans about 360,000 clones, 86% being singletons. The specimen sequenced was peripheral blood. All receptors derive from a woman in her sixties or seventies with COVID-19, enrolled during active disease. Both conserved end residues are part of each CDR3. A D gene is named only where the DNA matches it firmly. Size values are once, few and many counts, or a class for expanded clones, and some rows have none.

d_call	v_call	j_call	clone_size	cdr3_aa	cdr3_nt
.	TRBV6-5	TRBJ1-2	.	CASRALGPSPYGYTF	TGTGCCAGCAGGGCGTTGGGGCCGTCGCCATATGGCTACACCTTC
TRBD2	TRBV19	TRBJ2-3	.	CASSIVGTSGPGDTQYF	TGTGCCAGTAGTATAGTTGGGACTAGCGGGCCAGGGGATACGCAGTATTTT
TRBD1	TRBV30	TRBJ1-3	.	CAWMRQGYGNTIYF	TGTGCCTGGATGAGACAGGGGTATGGAAACACCATATATTTT
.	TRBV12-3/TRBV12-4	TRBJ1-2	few	CASSFGGDYGYTF	TGTGCCAGCAGTTTTGGGGGGGACTATGGCTACACCTTC
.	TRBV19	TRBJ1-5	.	CASRSRGNQPQHF	TGTGCCAGCCGTAGCCGGGGCAATCAGCCCCAGCATTTT
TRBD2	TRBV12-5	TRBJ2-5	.	CASGLTREGETQYF	TGTGCTAGTGGTTTGACGAGGGAGGGGGAGACCCAGTACTTC
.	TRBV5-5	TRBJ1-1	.	CASSFGYLVPTEAFF	TGTGCCAGCAGCTTCGGGTATCTAGTACCCACTGAAGCTTTCTTT
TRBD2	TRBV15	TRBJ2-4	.	CATSRDRGRGGNIQYF	TGTGCCACCAGCAGAGATCGAGGGCGGGGGGGAAACATTCAGTACTTC
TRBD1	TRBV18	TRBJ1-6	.	CASSPRDREPLHF	TGTGCCAGCTCACCCCGGGACAGGGAACCCCTCCACTTT
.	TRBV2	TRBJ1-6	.	CASSGGQANSPLHF	TGTGCCAGCAGTGGGGGGCAGGCAAATTCACCCCTCCACTTT